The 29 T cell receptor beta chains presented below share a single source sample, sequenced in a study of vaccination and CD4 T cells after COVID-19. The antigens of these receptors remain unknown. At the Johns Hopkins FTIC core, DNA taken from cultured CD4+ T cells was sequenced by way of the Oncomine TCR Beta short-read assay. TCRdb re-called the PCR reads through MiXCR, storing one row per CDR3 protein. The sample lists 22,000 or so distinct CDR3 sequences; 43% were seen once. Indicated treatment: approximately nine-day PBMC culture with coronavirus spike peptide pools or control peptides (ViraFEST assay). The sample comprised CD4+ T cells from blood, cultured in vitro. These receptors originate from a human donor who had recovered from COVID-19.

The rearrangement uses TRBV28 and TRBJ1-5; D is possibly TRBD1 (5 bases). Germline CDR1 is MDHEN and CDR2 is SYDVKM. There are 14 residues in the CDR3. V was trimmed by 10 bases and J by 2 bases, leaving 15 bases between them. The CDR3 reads CATSRVLGNQPQHF. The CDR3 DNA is TGTGCCACTTCCAGGGTATTGGGCAATCAGCCCCAGCATTTT.

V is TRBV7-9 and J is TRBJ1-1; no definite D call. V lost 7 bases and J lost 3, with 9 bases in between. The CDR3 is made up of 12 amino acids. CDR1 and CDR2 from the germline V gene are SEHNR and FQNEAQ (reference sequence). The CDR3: CASTAHDTEAFF. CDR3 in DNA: TGTGCCAGCACGGCGCACGACACTGAAGCTTTCTTT.

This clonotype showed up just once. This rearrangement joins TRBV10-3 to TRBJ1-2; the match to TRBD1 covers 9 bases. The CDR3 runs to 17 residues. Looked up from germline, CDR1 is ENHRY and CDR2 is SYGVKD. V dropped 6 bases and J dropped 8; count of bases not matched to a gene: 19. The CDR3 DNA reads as TGTGCCATCAGCGATTCCGGGACAGGGCGCTCATTCGGAGGCTACACCTTC. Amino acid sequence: CAISDSGTGRSFGGYTF.

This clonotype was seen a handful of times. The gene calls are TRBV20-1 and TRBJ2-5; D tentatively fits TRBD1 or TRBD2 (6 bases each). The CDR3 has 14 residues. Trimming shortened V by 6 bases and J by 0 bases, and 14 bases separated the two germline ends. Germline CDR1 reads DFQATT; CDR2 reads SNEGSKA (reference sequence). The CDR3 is CSASGEVYQETQYF. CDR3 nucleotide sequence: TGCAGTGCGTCAGGGGAGGTCTACCAAGAGACCCAGTACTTC.

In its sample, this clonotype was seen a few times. The CDR3: CAISERQTNQPQHF. The CDR3 DNA sequence: TGTGCCATCAGTGAGAGACAGACCAATCAGCCCCAGCATTTT. This chain connects TRBV10-3 to TRBJ1-5, with D perhaps TRBD1 (5 bases). V lost 2 bases, J lost 3 bases, and 8 bases lay in between. The length of the CDR3 is 14 residues. Germline assignment: CDR1 ENHRY and CDR2 SYGVKD.

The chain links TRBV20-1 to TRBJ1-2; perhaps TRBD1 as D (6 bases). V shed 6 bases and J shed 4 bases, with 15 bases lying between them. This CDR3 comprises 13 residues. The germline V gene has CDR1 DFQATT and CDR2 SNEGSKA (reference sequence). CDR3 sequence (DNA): TGCAGTGCCCGACCCGGAGGGGGCTATGGCTACACCTTC. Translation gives CSARPGGGYGYTF.

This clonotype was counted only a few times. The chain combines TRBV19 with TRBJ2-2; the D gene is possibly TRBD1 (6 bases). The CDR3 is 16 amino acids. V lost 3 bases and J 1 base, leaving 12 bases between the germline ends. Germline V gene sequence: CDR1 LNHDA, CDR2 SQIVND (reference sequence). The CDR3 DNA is TGTGCCAGTAGTATTCTCAGGGGAAGGAACACCGGGGAGCTGTTTTTT. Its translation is CASSILRGRNTGELFF.

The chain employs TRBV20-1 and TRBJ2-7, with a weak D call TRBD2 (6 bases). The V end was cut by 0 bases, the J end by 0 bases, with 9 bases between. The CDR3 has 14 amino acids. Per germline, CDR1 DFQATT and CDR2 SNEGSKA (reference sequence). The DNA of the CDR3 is TGCAGTGCTAGAGATCTGGAGGGCTCCTACGAGCAGTACTTC. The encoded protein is CSARDLEGSYEQYF.

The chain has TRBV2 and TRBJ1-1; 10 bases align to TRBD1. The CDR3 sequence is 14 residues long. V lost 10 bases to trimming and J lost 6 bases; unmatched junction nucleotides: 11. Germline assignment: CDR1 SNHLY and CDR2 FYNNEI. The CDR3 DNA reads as TGTGCCACGACAGGGGGCCCGCCTGGGTCTGAAGCTTTCTTT. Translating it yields CATTGGPPGSEAFF.

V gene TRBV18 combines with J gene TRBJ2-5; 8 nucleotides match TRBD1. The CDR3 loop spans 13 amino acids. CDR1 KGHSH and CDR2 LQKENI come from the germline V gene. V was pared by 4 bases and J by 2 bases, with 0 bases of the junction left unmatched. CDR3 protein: CASSRDRQETQYF. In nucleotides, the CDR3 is TGTGCCAGCTCACGGGACAGGCAAGAGACCCAGTACTTC. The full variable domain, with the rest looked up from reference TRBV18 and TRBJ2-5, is NAGVMQNPRHLVRRRGQEARLRCSPMKGHSHVYWYRQLPEEGLKFMVYLQKENIIDESGMPKERFSAEFPKEGPSILRIQQVVRGDSAAYFCASSRDRQETQYFGPGTRLLVL.

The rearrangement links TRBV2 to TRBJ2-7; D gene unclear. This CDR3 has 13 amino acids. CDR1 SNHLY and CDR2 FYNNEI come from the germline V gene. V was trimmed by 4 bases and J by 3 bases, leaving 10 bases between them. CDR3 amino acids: CASSVGPIYEQYF. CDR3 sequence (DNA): TGTGCCAGCAGTGTAGGGCCGATCTACGAGCAGTACTTC.

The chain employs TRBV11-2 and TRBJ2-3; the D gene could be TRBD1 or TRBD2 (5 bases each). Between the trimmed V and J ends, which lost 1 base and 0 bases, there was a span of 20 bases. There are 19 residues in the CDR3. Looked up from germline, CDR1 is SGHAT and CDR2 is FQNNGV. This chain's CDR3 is CASSLVGRLSAASTDTQYF. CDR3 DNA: TGTGCCAGCAGCTTAGTGGGACGTTTATCGGCGGCGAGCACAGATACGCAGTATTTT.

CDR3 nucleotides: TGTGCCAGCAAGCCTGGAGGGAGCTCCTACGAGCAGTACTTC. As protein: CASKPGGSSYEQYF. The chain is built from TRBV27 and TRBJ2-7, with D possibly being TRBD2 (6 bases). This CDR3 has 14 residues. With 7 bases removed from V and 0 bases from J, the gap between germline ends came to 13 bases. CDR1 is MNHEY, CDR2 SMNVEV, per germline (reference sequence).

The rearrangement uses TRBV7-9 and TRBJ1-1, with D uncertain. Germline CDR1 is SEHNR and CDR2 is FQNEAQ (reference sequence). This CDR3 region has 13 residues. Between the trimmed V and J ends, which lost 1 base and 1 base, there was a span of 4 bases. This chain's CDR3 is CASSLGQNTEAFF. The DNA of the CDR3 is TGTGCCAGCAGCTTAGGCCAGAACACTGAAGCTTTCTTT.

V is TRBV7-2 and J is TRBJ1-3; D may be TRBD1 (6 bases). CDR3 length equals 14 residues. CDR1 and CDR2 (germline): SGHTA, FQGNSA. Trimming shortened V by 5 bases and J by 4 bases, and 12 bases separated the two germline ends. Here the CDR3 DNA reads TGTGCCAGCAGCATAGACAGGAAAGGAAACACCATATATTTT. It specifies CASSIDRKGNTIYF.

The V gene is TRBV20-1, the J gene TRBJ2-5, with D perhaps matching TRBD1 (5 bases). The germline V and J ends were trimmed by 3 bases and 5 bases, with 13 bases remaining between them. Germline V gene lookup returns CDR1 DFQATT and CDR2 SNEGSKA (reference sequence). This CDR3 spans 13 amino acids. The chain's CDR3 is CSASGQGRETQYF. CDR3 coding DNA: TGCAGTGCTAGTGGGCAGGGCCGGGAGACCCAGTACTTC.

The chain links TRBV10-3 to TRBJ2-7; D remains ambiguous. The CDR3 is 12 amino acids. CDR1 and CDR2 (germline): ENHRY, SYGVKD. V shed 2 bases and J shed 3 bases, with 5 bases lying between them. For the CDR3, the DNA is TGTGCCATCAGTGAGGGGAACTACGAGCAGTACTTC. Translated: CAISEGNYEQYF.

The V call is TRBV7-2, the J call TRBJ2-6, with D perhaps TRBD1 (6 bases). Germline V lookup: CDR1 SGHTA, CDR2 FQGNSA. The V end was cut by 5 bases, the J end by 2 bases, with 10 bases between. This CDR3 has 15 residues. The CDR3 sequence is CASSLQGAGANVLTF. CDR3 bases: TGTGCCAGCAGCCTACAGGGAGCTGGGGCCAACGTCCTGACTTTC.

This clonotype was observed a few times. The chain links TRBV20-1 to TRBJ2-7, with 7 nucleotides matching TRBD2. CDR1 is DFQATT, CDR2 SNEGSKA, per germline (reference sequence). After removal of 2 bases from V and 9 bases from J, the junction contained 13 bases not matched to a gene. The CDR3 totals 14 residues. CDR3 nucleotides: TGCAGTGCTAGAACGGGGGGAGGCTCAATCGCGCAGTACTTC. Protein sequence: CSARTGGGSIAQYF.

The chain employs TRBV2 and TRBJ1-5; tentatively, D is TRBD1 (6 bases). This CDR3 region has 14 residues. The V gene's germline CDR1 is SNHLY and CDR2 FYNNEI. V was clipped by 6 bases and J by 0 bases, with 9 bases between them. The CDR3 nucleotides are TGTGCCAGCAGGGCAGGGGTTAGCAATCAGCCCCAGCATTTT. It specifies CASRAGVSNQPQHF.

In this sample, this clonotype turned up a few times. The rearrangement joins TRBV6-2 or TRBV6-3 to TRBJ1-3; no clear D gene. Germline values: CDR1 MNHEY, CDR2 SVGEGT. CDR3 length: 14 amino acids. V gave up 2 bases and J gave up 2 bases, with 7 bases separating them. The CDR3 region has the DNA TGTGCCAGCAGTTACGGCCCTCCTGGAAACACCATATATTTT. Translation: CASSYGPPGNTIYF.

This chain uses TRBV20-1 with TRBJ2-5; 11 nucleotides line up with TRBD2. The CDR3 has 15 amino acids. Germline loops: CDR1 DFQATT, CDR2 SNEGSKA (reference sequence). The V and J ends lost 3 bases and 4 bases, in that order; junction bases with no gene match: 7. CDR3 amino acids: CSASETSGTRETQYF. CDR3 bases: TGCAGTGCTAGCGAGACTAGCGGGACACGAGAGACCCAGTACTTC.

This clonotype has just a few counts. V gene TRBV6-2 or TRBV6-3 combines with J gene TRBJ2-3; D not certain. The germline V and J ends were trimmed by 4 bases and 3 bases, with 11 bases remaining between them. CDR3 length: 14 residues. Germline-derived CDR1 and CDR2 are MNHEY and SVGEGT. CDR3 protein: CASSFFLGTDTQYF. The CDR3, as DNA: TGTGCCAGCAGTTTCTTCCTCGGAACAGATACGCAGTATTTT.

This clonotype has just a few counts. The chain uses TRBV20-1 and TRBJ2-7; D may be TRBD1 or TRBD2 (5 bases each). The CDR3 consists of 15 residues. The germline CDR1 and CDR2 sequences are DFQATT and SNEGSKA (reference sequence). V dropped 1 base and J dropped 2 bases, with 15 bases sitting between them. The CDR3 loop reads CSARGGGEGAYEQYF. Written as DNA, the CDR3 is TGCAGTGCTAGAGGTGGGGGAGAGGGTGCCTACGAGCAGTACTTC.

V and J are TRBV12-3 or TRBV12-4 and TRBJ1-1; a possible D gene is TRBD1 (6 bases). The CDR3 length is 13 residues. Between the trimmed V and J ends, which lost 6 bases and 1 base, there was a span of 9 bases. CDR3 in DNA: TGTGCCAGCAGGGCGGACAGGAACACTGAAGCTTTCTTT. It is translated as CASRADRNTEAFF.

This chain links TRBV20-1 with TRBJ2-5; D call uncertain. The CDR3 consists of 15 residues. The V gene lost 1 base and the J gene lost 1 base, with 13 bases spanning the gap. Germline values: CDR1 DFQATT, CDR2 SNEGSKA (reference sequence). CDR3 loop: CSARGRSALQETQYF. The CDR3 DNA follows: TGCAGTGCTAGAGGCAGGTCGGCTCTCCAAGAGACCCAGTACTTC.

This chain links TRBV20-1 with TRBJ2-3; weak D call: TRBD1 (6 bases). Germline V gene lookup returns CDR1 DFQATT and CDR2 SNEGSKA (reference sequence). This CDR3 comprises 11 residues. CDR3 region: CSKGGTDTQYF. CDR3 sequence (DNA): TGCAGCAAGGGGGGCACAGATACGCAGTATTTT.

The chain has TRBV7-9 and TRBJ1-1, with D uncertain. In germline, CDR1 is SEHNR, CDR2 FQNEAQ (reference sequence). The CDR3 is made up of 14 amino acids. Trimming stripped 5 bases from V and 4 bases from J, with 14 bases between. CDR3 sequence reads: CASSNFGSGTEAFF. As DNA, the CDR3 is TGTGCCAGCAGCAACTTCGGGTCTGGCACTGAAGCTTTCTTT.

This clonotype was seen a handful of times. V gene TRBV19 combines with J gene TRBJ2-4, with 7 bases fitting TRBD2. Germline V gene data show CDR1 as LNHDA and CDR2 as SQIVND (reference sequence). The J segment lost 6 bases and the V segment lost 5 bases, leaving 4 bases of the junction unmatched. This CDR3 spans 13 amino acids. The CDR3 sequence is CASSPPGGNIQYF. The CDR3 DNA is TGTGCCAGTAGTCCGCCGGGGGGAAACATTCAGTACTTC. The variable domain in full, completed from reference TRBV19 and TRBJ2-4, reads DGGITQSPKYLFRKEGQNVTLSCEQNLNHDAMYWYRQDPGQGLRLIYYSQIVNDFQKGDIAEGYSVSREKKESFPLTVTSAQKNPTAFYLCASSPPGGNIQYFGAGTRLSVL.